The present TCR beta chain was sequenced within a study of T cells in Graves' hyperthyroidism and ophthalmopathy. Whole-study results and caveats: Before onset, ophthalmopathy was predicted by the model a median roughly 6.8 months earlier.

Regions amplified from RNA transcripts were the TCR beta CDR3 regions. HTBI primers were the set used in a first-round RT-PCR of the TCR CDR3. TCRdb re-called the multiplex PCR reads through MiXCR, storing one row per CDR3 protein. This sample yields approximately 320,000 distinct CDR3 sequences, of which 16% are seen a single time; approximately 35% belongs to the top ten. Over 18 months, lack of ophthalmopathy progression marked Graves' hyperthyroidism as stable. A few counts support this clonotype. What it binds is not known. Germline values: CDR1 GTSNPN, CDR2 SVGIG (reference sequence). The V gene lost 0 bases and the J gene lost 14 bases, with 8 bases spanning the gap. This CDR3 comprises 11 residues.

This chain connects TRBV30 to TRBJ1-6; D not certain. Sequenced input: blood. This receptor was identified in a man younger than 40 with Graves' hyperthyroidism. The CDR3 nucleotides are TGTGCCTGGAGTGTCGAGGCCTCCCTCCACTTT. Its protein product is CAWSVEASLHF.